A selection of T cell receptor beta chains follows, all from one sample in a study of T cell responses to AZD1222 COVID-19 vaccine. Clones were read by immunoSEQ multiplex PCR, and TCRdb kept only the in-frame ones, dropping some. The table records about 130,000 clones, around 92% of them present only once. The specimen comprised peripheral blood, sampled 28 days after the second AZD1222 dose. Source of these receptors: an adult who received the AZD1222 COVID-19 vaccine. The CDR3 runs from the conserved cysteine through the conserved F or W. D genes are given only for firm matches. A clone size is listed for some rows: how often the clone was seen (once, few, many), or a class if it is expanded.

TRBV27	NA	TRBJ1-2	NA	TGTGCCAGCAGTTCTCTCACACCCGGGGAAAACTATGGCTACACCTTC	CASSSLTPGENYGYTF
TRBV15	TRBD2	TRBJ2-1	NA	TGTGCCACCAGCAGAGGATTAACGGGAGGGCAGTACAATGAGCAGTTCTTC	CATSRGLTGGQYNEQFF
TRBV18	NA	TRBJ2-7	NA	TGTGCCAGCTCACCAGGGGCGGGACAAGGGCAGTACTTC	CASSPGAGQGQYF
TRBV27	NA	TRBJ2-7	NA	TGTGCCAGCAGTTTATCGGGGCAGGCCCCCTACGAGCAGTACTTC	CASSLSGQAPYEQYF
TRBV4-3	NA	TRBJ2-2	NA	TGCGCCAGCAGCCACGAAACCTGGGGGACGAACACCGGGGAGCTGTTTTTT	CASSHETWGTNTGELFF
TRBV9	TRBD2	TRBJ2-3	NA	TGTGCCAGCAGCGTAGGTCGGCGGGGGGGCCGGGATACGCAGTATTTT	CASSVGRRGGRDTQYF
TRBV6-1	TRBD1	TRBJ1-1	NA	TGTGCCAGCAGTGAGACAGGGGGAAAAGCTTTCTTT	CASSETGGKAFF
TRBV3-1/TRBV3-2	TRBD1	TRBJ2-5	NA	TGTGCCAGCAGCCCACAGGGGGCGCGGGAGACCCAGTACTTC	CASSPQGARETQYF
TRBV19	TRBD2	TRBJ2-5	NA	TGTGCCAGTAGAATACCGGGGGGGGAGACCCAGTACTTC	CASRIPGGETQYF
TRBV28	NA	TRBJ2-7	once	TGTGCCAGCCATGTACAGGGCAAGGGGTACGAGCAGTACTTC	CASHVQGKGYEQYF
TRBV5-1	TRBD1	TRBJ2-1	few	TGCGCCAGCAGCTTGGGAGGGGGCGGTGAGCAGTTCTTC	CASSLGGGGEQFF
TRBV25-1	TRBD1	TRBJ1-4	NA	TGTGCCAGCAGGGAATCCGACAGGGGTAATGAAAAACTGTTTTTT	CASRESDRGNEKLFF
TRBV18	NA	TRBJ2-1	NA	TGTGCCAGCTCACTAGAATCGGGCTCAAACTACGGTGAGCAGTTCTTC	CASSLESGSNYGEQFF
TRBV3-1/TRBV3-2	NA	TRBJ1-1	NA	TGTGCCAGCACCCAAACCGGGGATAAAACTGAAGCTTTCTTT	CASTQTGDKTEAFF
TRBV18	NA	TRBJ1-1	NA	TGTGCCAGCTCACTTAACAGGGAAACTGAAGCTTTCTTT	CASSLNRETEAFF
TRBV18	NA	TRBJ1-1	NA	TGTGCCAGCTCACAAGTATCGGATTCTGAAGCTTTCTTT	CASSQVSDSEAFF
TRBV6-4	NA	TRBJ1-2	NA	TGTGCCAGCAGTCCGATGCAGGGCCCCTATGGCTACACCTTC	CASSPMQGPYGYTF
TRBV27	NA	TRBJ2-5	few	TGTGCCAGCAGTCAAGGAGGCAGGGGTTATGAGACCCAGTACTTC	CASSQGGRGYETQYF
TRBV27	NA	TRBJ1-6	NA	TGTGCCAGCAGTTCCGGACAATATAATTCACCCCTCCACTTT	CASSSGQYNSPLHF
TRBV11-3	NA	TRBJ2-1	NA	TGTGCCAGCAGCTTATTGTTTCTGCCCAATGAGCAGTTCTTC	CASSLLFLPNEQFF
TRBV5-1	NA	TRBJ1-2	NA	TGCGCCAGCAGCACCATAGTGGGCGGCTACACCTTC	CASSTIVGGYTF
TRBV28	NA	TRBJ2-4	NA	TGTGCCAGCAGTTTTGGGGGGGCCAAAAACATTCAGTACTTC	CASSFGGAKNIQYF
TRBV10-1	NA	TRBJ2-1	NA	TGCGCCAGCAGTGAGTCCGGCAGGGGTTCCCGCGATGAGCAGTTCTTC	CASSESGRGSRDEQFF
TRBV11-3	NA	TRBJ1-6	once	TGTGCCAGCAGCATTAGGGGCAGCCCGGGCTCCTATAATTCACCCCTCCACTTT	CASSIRGSPGSYNSPLHF
TRBV6-6	NA	TRBJ1-1	NA	TGTGCCAGCAGTTTCGACCTAGAGCCTGAAGCTTTCTTT	CASSFDLEPEAFF
TRBV4-1	TRBD2	TRBJ2-1	NA	TGCGCCAGCAGCCAAGTGGGGGGAGGGAATGAGCAGTTCTTC	CASSQVGGGNEQFF
TRBV5-1	TRBD2	TRBJ2-1	NA	TGCGCCAGCAGCTTGGCCCTTGCGGGGGGGATCTTATACAATGAGCAGTTCTTC	CASSLALAGGILYNEQFF
TRBV25-1	NA	TRBJ1-2	NA	TGTGCCAGCAGATCTGGGCGAGGCTACACCTTC	CASRSGRGYTF
TRBV2	TRBD1	TRBJ2-3	NA	TGTGCCAGCAGTGCTACCGGGACAGGTAGAACAGATACGCAGTATTTT	CASSATGTGRTDTQYF
TRBV19	NA	TRBJ1-1	NA	TGTGCCAGTAGTATACTCCCCAGGGTACCCACTGAAGCTTTCTTT	CASSILPRVPTEAFF
TRBV19	NA	TRBJ1-1	NA	TGTGCCAGTAGTATTCAGGGTATGAACACTGAAGCTTTCTTT	CASSIQGMNTEAFF
TRBV7-2	NA	TRBJ1-2	NA	TGTGCCAGCAGCTTAGCGTGGAAGGGCCGAGCTAACTATGGCTACACCTTC	CASSLAWKGRANYGYTF
TRBV12-3/TRBV12-4	NA	TRBJ1-2	NA	TGTGCCAGCAGTTTCAACGACTATGGCTACACCTTC	CASSFNDYGYTF
TRBV7-3	NA	TRBJ2-3	few	TGTGCCAGCAGCGGGAGCAGCACAGATACGCAGTATTTT	CASSGSSTDTQYF
TRBV5-6	NA	TRBJ1-3	NA	TGTGCCAGCAGAGGAAAGTTCTCTGGAAACACCATATATTTT	CASRGKFSGNTIYF
TRBV6-5	NA	TRBJ1-2	once	TGTGCCAGCTATCAGGGCTATGGCTACACCTTC	CASYQGYGYTF
TRBV2	NA	TRBJ1-4	once	TGTGCCAGCAGTGAAGCGGGAGAAAAACTGTTTTTT	CASSEAGEKLFF
TRBV7-2	NA	TRBJ2-1	NA	TGTGCCAGCAGCTCCCCCGGGCTAGCGTTGTACAATGAGCAGTTCTTC	CASSSPGLALYNEQFF
TRBV7-9	TRBD2	TRBJ2-5	NA	TGTGCCAGCAGCGCCGGGACTAGCGGGGTTGAGACCCAGTACTTC	CASSAGTSGVETQYF
TRBV5-1	NA	TRBJ1-5	once	TGCGCCAGCAGACCGGACGGGTATAGCAATCAGCCCCAGCATTTT	CASRPDGYSNQPQHF
TRBV19	NA	TRBJ1-2	NA	TGTGCCAGTAGTATTGTAGGACAGAACTATGGCTACACCTTC	CASSIVGQNYGYTF
TRBV11-3	NA	TRBJ1-1	NA	TGTGCCAGCAGCTACGACACTATGAACACTGAAGCTTTCTTT	CASSYDTMNTEAFF
TRBV18	NA	TRBJ2-5	NA	TGTGCCAGCTCACCCGGGACTCAAGAGACCCAGTACTTC	CASSPGTQETQYF